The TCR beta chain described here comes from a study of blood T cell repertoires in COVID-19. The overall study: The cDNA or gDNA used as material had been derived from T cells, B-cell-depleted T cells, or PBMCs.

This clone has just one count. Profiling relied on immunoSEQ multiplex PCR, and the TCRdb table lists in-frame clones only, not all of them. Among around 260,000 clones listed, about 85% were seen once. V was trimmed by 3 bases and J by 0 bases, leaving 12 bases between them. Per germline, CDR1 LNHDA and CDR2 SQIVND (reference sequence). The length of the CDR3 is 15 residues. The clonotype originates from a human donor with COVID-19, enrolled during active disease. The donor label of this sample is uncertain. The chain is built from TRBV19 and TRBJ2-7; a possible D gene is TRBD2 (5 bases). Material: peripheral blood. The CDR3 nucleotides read TGTGCCAGTAGTATCGGGGTCCTCTCCTCCTACGAGCAGTACTTC. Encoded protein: CASSIGVLSSYEQYF.